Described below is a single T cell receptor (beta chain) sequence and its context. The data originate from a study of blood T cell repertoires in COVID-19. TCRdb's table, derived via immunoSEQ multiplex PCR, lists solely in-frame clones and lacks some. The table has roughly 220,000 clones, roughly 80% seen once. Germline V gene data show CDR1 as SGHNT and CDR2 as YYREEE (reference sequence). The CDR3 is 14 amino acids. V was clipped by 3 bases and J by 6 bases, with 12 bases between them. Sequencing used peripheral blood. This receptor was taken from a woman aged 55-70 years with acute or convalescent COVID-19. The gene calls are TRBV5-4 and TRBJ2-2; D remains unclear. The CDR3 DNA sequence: TGTGCCAGCAGCTCCATTCAGGCCGCCGGGGAGCTGTTTTTT. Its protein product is CASSSIQAAGELFF. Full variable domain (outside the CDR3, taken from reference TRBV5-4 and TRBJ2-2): ETGVTQSPTHLIKTRGQQVTLRCSSQSGHNTVSWYQQALGQGPQFIFQYYREEENGRGNFPPRFSGLQFPNYSSELNVNALELDDSALYLCASSSIQAAGELFFGEGSRLTVL.